This T cell receptor beta chain was obtained from a study of blood T cells in healthy people across ages. Total RNA, at least 6 micrograms per sample, was extracted from PBMCs. Per germline, CDR1 DFQATT and CDR2 SNEGSKA (reference sequence). The junction had 5 bases not matched to a gene; V was cut back by 7 bases and J by 6 bases. This CDR3 is built from 11 residues. Then a second PCR, running roughly 7 to 11 cycles, was carried out with a sample-barcoded 5' primer and a J-beta primer mix. Each cDNA molecule received a tag from a template-switch adaptor that had 12 random nucleotides. Every sample gave at least 3 million paired-end reads containing CDR3. TCRdb re-derived calls from the 5' RACE reads in MiXCR, one entry per CDR3 protein. The sample gives 540,000 or so distinct CDR3 sequences, 27% of which show up once; around 18% is in the top ten.

This sequence originates from a woman aged 70-85 years in good health. Sequenced material: blood. This rearrangement joins TRBV20-1 to TRBJ2-5; 7 bases are a match to TRBD2. CDR3 sequence reads: CSGGLGKTQYF. Written as DNA, the CDR3 is TGCAGTGGAGGACTAGGAAAGACCCAGTACTTC.